This TCR beta chain was sequenced in a study of T cell changes during pregnancy in multiple sclerosis. Sequenced by immunoSEQ multiplex PCR; TCRdb stores in-frame clones only, minus some. Here the sample spans tens of thousands of clones, just under 95% being singletons. Trimming cost V 0 bases and J 4 bases, with 18 bases left between them. This CDR3 has 16 amino acids. CDR1 is GTSNPN, CDR2 SVGIG, per germline (reference sequence). The sequenced sample was CD8+ T cells from peripheral blood mononuclear cells, obtained in the third trimester of pregnancy. This receptor was obtained from a female donor with multiple sclerosis, enrolled in a pregnancy study. The chain employs TRBV30 and TRBJ1-2; maybe TRBD1 (5 bases). The CDR3 protein is CAWSVPGGLLGYGYTF. For the CDR3, the DNA is TGTGCCTGGAGTGTACCCGGGGGACTTCTAGGCTATGGCTACACCTTC.